The clone carrying this T cell receptor (beta chain) was picked up a small number of times. Researchers tagged individual cDNA molecules with unique molecular identifiers. TCRdb used MiXCR to reprocess the 5' RACE reads, holding one entry per CDR3 protein. The sample holds fewer than 120,000 distinct CDR3 sequences, over 10% seen once. The data were obtained in a study of early T cells in non-severe SARS-CoV-2 infection. The CDR3 consists of 14 residues. V shed 0 bases and J shed 3 bases, with 7 bases lying between them. Germline lookup yields CDR1 SGHNT and CDR2 YENEEA. The receptor was isolated from an adult who was a healthcare worker with PCR-confirmed SARS-CoV-2 infection or an uninfected control (not recorded which). Specimen: whole blood, collected at baseline. The V call is TRBV11-3, the J call TRBJ2-3, with D unclear. The CDR3 sequence is CASSLDPSTDTQYF. The CDR3 coding sequence is TGTGCCAGCAGCTTAGACCCGTCAACAGATACGCAGTATTTT.